Shown below are 14 T cell receptor beta chains from a single sample sequenced in a study of T cell responses to AZD1222 COVID-19 vaccine. Here immunoSEQ multiplex PCR was the method, and the copy in TCRdb shows in-frame clones only, minus some. The table shows about 100,000 clones, with about nine tenths occurring only once. Sequenced material: peripheral blood, taken on day 0 of AZD1222 vaccination. These receptor sequences come from an adult in good health.

V usage is TRBV6-1 and J usage is TRBJ2-1; TRBD1 matches 12 bases. Per germline, CDR1 MNHNS and CDR2 SASEGT. The CDR3 contains 15 residues. Trimming took 2 bases from V and 10 from J; bases not matched to a gene: 6. The CDR3 nucleotides read TGTGCCAGCAGTGAAAGGGGGACAGGGGGCGTCGAGCAGTTCTTC. Amino acids: CASSERGTGGVEQFF.

V gene TRBV30 combines with J gene TRBJ2-1; the D gene could be TRBD1 or TRBD2 (5 bases each). The germline V gene encodes CDR1 GTSNPN and CDR2 SVGIG (reference sequence). Trimming took off 8 bases at V and 0 bases at J, with 8 bases between the two ends. The CDR3 loop spans 12 amino acids. The CDR3 region has the DNA TGTGCCGCAGGGACCTCCTACAATGAGCAGTTCTTC. It codes for CAAGTSYNEQFF.

The rearrangement uses TRBV29-1 and TRBJ1-2; perhaps TRBD1 as D (5 bases). V lost 3 bases, J lost 0 bases, and 11 bases lay in between. This CDR3 is built from 14 residues. Germline-derived CDR1 and CDR2 are SQVTM and ANQGSEA. The DNA of the CDR3 is TGCAGCGTTGACGAGGGGACTTCTAACTATGGCTACACCTTC. This gives the protein CSVDEGTSNYGYTF. Full variable domain (missing parts from reference TRBV29-1 and TRBJ1-2): SAVISQKPSRDICQRGTSLTIQCQVDSQVTMMFWYRQQPGQSLTLIATANQGSEATYESGFVIDKFPISRPNLTFSTLTVSNMSPEDSSIYLCSVDEGTSNYGYTFGSGTRLTVV.

J is TRBJ1-5 and V is TRBV2, with 7 bases identical to TRBD1. The CDR3 contains 15 residues. The germline V gene has CDR1 SNHLY and CDR2 FYNNEI. V lost 6 bases to trimming and J lost 0 bases; unmatched junction nucleotides: 5. CDR3 sequence (DNA): TGTGCCAGCAGACAGACAGGGTATAGCAATCAGCCCCAGCATTTT. Its translation is CASRQTGYSNQPQHF.

J is TRBJ2-3 and V is TRBV7-8; TRBD2 matches at 7 bases. CDR1 SGHVS and CDR2 FQNEAQ come from the germline V gene. J gave up 7 bases and V 3 bases, and 10 bases lay outside the gene matches. The CDR3 contains 15 residues. The chain's CDR3 is CASSFLGGRGNTQYF. The CDR3 DNA sequence: TGTGCCAGCAGCTTCCTAGGCGGGAGAGGGAATACGCAGTATTTT.

The chain combines TRBV6-2 or TRBV6-3 with TRBJ2-2; weak D call: TRBD2 (5 bases). The CDR3 consists of 15 residues. The germline CDR1 and CDR2 sequences are MNHEY and SVGEGT. Trimming left V 2 bases short and J 1 base short, with 8 bases between. CDR3 sequence (DNA): TGTGCCAGCAGTTACGAAGCGGAGAACACCGGGGAGCTGTTTTTT. It is translated as CASSYEAENTGELFF.

This clone was picked up one time. This rearrangement joins TRBV19 to TRBJ1-1; D may be TRBD1 (5 bases). Germline lookup yields CDR1 LNHDA and CDR2 SQIVND (reference sequence). Trimming took 5 bases from V and 0 from J, leaving 7 bases between them. This CDR3 region has 13 residues. The chain's CDR3 is CASSRQLNTEAFF. Here the CDR3 DNA reads TGTGCCAGTAGTCGACAGCTGAACACTGAAGCTTTCTTT.

The chain has TRBV28 and TRBJ2-5, with TRBD2 identical over 11 bases. The CDR3 contains 18 residues. Germline loops: CDR1 MDHEN, CDR2 SYDVKM. Trimming at V came to 7 bases and at J to 2 bases, leaving 15 bases not matched to a gene. In DNA, the CDR3 is TGTGCCAGCACCACTTGGGGGAGGGGGACTAGCGGTCAAGAGACCCAGTACTTC. Translated, it gives CASTTWGRGTSGQETQYF. The complete variable domain, with remaining parts taken from reference TRBV28 and TRBJ2-5, reads DVKVTQSSRYLVKRTGEKVFLECVQDMDHENMFWYRQDPGLGLRLIYFSYDVKMKEKGDIPEGYSVSREKKERFSLILESASTNQTSMYLCASTTWGRGTSGQETQYFGPGTRLLVL.

This rearrangement joins TRBV4-1 to TRBJ2-3; possible D gene TRBD1, 5 bases. CDR3 size: 19 residues. Germline V CDR1 and CDR2: MGHRA, YSYEKL. Trimming stripped 3 bases from V and 1 base from J, with 23 bases between. The CDR3 sequence is CASSHLGYAITGGTDTQYF. The CDR3 DNA reads TGCGCCAGCAGCCATTTGGGGTATGCGATCACAGGAGGCACAGATACGCAGTATTTT.

The chain employs TRBV21-1 and TRBJ1-1. TRBV21-1 is designated a pseudogene. There are 14 residues in the CDR3. The CDR3 nucleotides are TGTGCCAGCAGCATCCAAACTACCGGCGAAAGAGCTTTCTTT. Translation: CASSIQTTGERAFF.

Only one count was recorded for this clone. This chain uses TRBV5-8 with TRBJ1-2, with D possibly being TRBD1 (5 bases). Germline-derived CDR1 and CDR2 are SGHTS and YDEGEE. The CDR3 length is 15 residues. V lost 8 bases to trimming and J lost 5 bases, with 22 bases between them. CDR3 region: CARSPGAGRGYGYTF. As DNA, the CDR3 is TGTGCCAGAAGCCCCGGGGCGGGCAGAGGATATGGCTACACCTTC.

The rearrangement joins TRBV2 to TRBJ1-1, with no clear D. Germline loops: CDR1 SNHLY, CDR2 FYNNEI. Trimming took off 8 bases at V and 1 base at J, with 8 bases between the two ends. The length of the CDR3 is 12 residues. CDR3 sequence (DNA): TGTGCCAGCCCGATCAGGAACACTGAAGCTTTCTTT. It codes for CASPIRNTEAFF.

V and J are TRBV29-1 and TRBJ1-2; TRBD1 might be the D (6 bases). CDR1 and CDR2 (germline): SQVTM, ANQGSEA. The CDR3 covers 13 residues. V lost 4 bases and J 3 bases, leaving 12 bases between the germline ends. This chain's CDR3 is CSVGEQGDYGYTF. The CDR3 DNA is TGCAGCGTTGGGGAACAGGGAGACTATGGCTACACCTTC.

This clone was detected once. This chain links TRBV6-6 with TRBJ2-7; 11 bases agree with TRBD1. Germline loops: CDR1 MNHNY, CDR2 SVGAGI (reference sequence). The CDR3 consists of 16 residues. With 6 bases clipped from V and 1 base from J, the junction kept 8 bases outside the gene matches. Here the CDR3 reads CASRSSRDRGSYEQYF. CDR3 sequence (DNA): TGTGCCAGCAGATCATCCCGGGACAGGGGGTCCTACGAGCAGTACTTC.